The 4 T cell receptor beta chains given below trace back to one sample, sequenced in a study of blood T cell repertoires in COVID-19 (dated by TCRdb to between 2020 and 2021). Library preparation was by the immunoSEQ multiplex PCR assay. Entries here come from immuneACCESS through TCRdb and include only in-frame sequences with V and J called. Some clones fail to appear in such tables; in the studies checked, an unresolved V gene covers under half of the shortfall, and the cause of the remainder is unknown. This sample is represented by 200,000 to 300,000 clones; approximately 80% of them were singletons. 8% to 9.5% of the sample goes to the ten largest clones. Sequenced sample: peripheral blood. Receptor source: a human donor in a cohort sampled during active COVID-19.

V usage is TRBV27 and J usage is TRBJ2-7; 10 nucleotides agree with TRBD1. Germline V gives CDR1 MNHEY, CDR2 SMNVEV (reference sequence). CDR3 length: 14 amino acids. Trimming removed 2 bases from V and 4 bases from J; junction bases left unmatched: 2. CDR3 amino acids: CASSLRGQGYEQYF. DNA of the CDR3: TGTGCCAGCAGTTTAAGGGGACAGGGGTACGAGCAGTACTTC.

The CDR3 region is CASSLGGRFELAKNIQYF. In DNA, the CDR3 is TGTGCCAGCAGCTTGGGGGGCAGGTTTGAACTAGCCAAAAACATTCAGTACTTC. The J gene is TRBJ2-4, the V gene TRBV5-4, with a weak D call TRBD1 (5 bases). Germline V CDR1 and CDR2: SGHNT, YYREEE (reference sequence). The V end was cut by 0 bases, the J end by 0 bases, with 16 bases between. The CDR3 is made up of 18 amino acids.

The rearrangement links TRBV5-1 to TRBJ2-5; 7 bases are shared with TRBD2. Germline trimming cut 3 bases from V and 9 bases from J; bases unmatched to any gene: 14. This CDR3 is 15 amino acids long. Germline CDR1 and CDR2: SGHRS and YFSETQ. The CDR3 protein is CASSSSQGLVEAQYF. CDR3 in DNA: TGCGCCAGCAGCTCGTCCCAAGGACTAGTCGAGGCCCAGTACTTC.

This chain links TRBV9 with TRBJ2-1, with D maybe TRBD1 (6 bases). The CDR3 spans 15 residues. With 3 bases removed from V and 0 bases from J, the gap between germline ends came to 10 bases. Germline V gene data show CDR1 as SGDLS and CDR2 as YYNGEE. The CDR3 loop reads CASSAPGVSYNEQFF. CDR3 nucleotide sequence: TGTGCCAGCAGCGCACCAGGGGTCTCCTACAATGAGCAGTTCTTC.